This TCR beta chain was sequenced in a study of blood T cell repertoires in COVID-19. At the level of the study: Italy, Spain and the United States were the sources of the convalescent and acute COVID-19 samples. T cells, B-cell-depleted T cells, or PBMCs provided the cDNA or gDNA that served as material.

The CDR3 has 14 residues. From germline, CDR1 is MGHRA and CDR2 YSYEKL. Trimming shortened V by 1 base and J by 7 bases, and 10 bases separated the two germline ends. Under the authors' procedure: Quantification of nucleated cells was approximated via reference gene primer amplification. Assay: immunoSEQ multiplex PCR; the TCRdb copy retains only in-frame clones and omits some. That table is the source of V, J and clone size, and D and trimming were worked out from the DNA. The data contain roughly 300,000 clones, 85% of them singletons. The sequencing sample was made of peripheral blood. This sequence joins TRBV4-1 and TRBJ1-4; D is undetermined. This clonotype was sampled from a human donor in a cohort sampled during active COVID-19. CDR3 sequence (DNA): TGCGCCAGCAGCCAAGTCGCGGGGTTTGAAAAACTGTTTTTT. Its translation: CASSQVAGFEKLFF.